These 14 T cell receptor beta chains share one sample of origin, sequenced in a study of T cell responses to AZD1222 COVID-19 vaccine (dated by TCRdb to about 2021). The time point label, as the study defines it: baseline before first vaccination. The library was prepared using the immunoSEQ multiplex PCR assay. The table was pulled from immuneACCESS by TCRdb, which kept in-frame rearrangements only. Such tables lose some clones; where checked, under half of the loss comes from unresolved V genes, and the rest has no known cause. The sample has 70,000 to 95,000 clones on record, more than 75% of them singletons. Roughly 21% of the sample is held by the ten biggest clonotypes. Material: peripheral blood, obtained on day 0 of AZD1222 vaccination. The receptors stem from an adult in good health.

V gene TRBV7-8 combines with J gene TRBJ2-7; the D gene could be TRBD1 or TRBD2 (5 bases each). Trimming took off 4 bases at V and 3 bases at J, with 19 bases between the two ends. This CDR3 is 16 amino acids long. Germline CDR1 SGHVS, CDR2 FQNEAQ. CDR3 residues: CASSSVRGWVGYEQYF. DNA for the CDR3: TGTGCCAGCAGCTCGGTGAGGGGCTGGGTAGGCTACGAGCAGTACTTC.

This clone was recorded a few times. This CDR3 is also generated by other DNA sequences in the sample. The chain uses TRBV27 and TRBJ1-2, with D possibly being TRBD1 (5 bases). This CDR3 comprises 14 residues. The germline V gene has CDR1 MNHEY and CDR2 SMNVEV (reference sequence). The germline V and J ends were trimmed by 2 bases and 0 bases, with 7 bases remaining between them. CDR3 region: CASSLQGTNYGYTF. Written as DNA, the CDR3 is TGTGCCAGCAGTTTACAGGGAACTAACTATGGCTACACCTTC.

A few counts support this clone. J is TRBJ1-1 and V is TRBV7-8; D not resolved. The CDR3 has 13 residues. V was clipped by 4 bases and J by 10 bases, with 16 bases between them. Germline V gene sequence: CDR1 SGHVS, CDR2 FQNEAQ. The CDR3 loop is CASSSTGSQRAFF. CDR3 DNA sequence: TGTGCCAGCAGCTCAACCGGGAGCCAAAGAGCTTTCTTT.

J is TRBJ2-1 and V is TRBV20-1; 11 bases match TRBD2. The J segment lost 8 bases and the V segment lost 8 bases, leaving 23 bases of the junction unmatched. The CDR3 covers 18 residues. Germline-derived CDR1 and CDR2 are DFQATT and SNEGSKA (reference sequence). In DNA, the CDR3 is TGCAGTCCTATTGACAGGGGCCGGACTAGCGGGTCACTCCATGAGCAGTTCTTC. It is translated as CSPIDRGRTSGSLHEQFF.

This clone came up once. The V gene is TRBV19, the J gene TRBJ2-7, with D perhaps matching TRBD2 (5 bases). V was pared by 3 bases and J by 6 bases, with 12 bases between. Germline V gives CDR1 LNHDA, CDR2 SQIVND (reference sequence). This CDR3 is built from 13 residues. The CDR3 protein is CASSILGGSEQYF. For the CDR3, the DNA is TGTGCCAGTAGTATTTTAGGAGGCAGCGAGCAGTACTTC. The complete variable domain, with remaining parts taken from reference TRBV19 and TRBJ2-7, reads DGGITQSPKYLFRKEGQNVTLSCEQNLNHDAMYWYRQDPGQGLRLIYYSQIVNDFQKGDIAEGYSVSREKKESFPLTVTSAQKNPTAFYLCASSILGGSEQYFGPGTRLTVT.

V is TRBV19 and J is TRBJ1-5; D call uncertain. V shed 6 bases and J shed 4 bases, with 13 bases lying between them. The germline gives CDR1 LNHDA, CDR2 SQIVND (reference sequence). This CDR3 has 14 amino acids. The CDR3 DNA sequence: TGTGCCAGTAGCCCGACTGGTTTTAATCAGCCCCAGCATTTT. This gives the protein CASSPTGFNQPQHF.

In DNA, the CDR3 is TGTGCCAGCTCCCTGACTAGCGGGCCTTACAATGAGCAGTTCTTC. This gives the protein CASSLTSGPYNEQFF. This rearrangement joins TRBV6-5 to TRBJ2-1, with 10 positions matching TRBD2. The CDR3 is 15 amino acids. Germline CDR1 MNHEY, CDR2 SVGAGI. V was clipped by 8 bases and J by 4 bases; unmatched bases: 8.

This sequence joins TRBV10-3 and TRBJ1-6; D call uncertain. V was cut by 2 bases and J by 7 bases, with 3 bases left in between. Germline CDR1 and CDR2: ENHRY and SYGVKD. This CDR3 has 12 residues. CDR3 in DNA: TGTGCCATCAGTGAGGGGAATTCACCCCTCCACTTT. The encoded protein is CAISEGNSPLHF.

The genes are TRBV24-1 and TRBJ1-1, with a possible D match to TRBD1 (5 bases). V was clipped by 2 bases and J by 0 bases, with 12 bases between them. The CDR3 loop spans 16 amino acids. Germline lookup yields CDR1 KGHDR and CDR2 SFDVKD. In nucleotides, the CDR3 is TGTGCCACCAGTGATTCGCCGACAGATATGAACACTGAAGCTTTCTTT. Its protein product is CATSDSPTDMNTEAFF.

CDR3 loop: CASSAKGRNTGELFF. CDR3 nucleotides: TGCGCCAGCAGTGCCAAGGGCCGGAACACCGGGGAGCTGTTTTTT. The chain combines TRBV10-2 with TRBJ2-2; no clear D gene. The germline gives CDR1 WSHSY, CDR2 SAAADI. The CDR3 runs 15 residues. Trimming cost V 4 bases and J 1 base, with 10 bases left between them.

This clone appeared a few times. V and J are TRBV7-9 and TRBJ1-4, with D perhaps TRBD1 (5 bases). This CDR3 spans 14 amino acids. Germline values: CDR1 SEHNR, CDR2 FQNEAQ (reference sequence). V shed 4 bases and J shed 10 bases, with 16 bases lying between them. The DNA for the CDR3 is TGTGCCAGCAGCTCCCCAGGTGAAGGGGTAAAACTGTTTTTT. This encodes CASSSPGEGVKLFF.

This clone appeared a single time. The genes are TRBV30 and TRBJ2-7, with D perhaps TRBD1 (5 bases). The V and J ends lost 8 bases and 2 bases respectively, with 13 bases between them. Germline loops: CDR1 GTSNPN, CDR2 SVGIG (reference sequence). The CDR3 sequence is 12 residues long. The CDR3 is CAGDSRPYEQYF. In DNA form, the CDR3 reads TGTGCCGGAGACAGTCGCCCCTACGAGCAGTACTTC.

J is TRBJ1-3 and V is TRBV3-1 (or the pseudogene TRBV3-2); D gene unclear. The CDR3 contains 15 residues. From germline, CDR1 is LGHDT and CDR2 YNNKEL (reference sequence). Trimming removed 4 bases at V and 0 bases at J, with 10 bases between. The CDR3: CASSPPVVSGNTIYF. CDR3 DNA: TGTGCCAGCAGCCCCCCGGTCGTCTCTGGAAACACCATATATTTT.

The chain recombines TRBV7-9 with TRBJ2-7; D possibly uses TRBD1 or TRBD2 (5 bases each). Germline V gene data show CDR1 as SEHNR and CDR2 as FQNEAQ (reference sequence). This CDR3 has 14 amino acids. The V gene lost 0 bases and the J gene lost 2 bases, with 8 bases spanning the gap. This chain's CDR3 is CASSLAGVAYEQYF. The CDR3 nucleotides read TGTGCCAGCAGCTTAGCGGGGGTGGCCTACGAGCAGTACTTC.